This TCR beta chain was sequenced in a study of cytomegalovirus exposure and HLA in healthy donors. Points from the study as a whole: Excluded were some V segments that proved indistinguishable, including TRBV6-2 and TRBV6-3. Beyond CMV serostatus, there was no information to go on about immune exposure.

60 Vbeta and 13 Jbeta primers were used in PCR. TCRdb's table, derived via immunoSEQ multiplex PCR, lists solely in-frame clones and lacks some. Here the sample spans 60,000 to 100,000 clones, roughly 79% being singletons. Germline V gives CDR1 LNHDA, CDR2 SQIVND (reference sequence). The junction had 9 bases not matched to a gene; V was cut back by 5 bases and J by 8 bases. This CDR3 has 14 amino acids. For this clone: What it binds is not known.

This sequence joins TRBV19 and TRBJ2-1; 7 nucleotides align to TRBD2. The clonotype comes from a male donor in good health and CMV-seropositive. The specimen was PBMCs. The CDR3 sequence is CASSDRGLPHEQFF. The CDR3 DNA is TGTGCCAGTAGTGACCGGGGACTACCCCATGAGCAGTTCTTC.